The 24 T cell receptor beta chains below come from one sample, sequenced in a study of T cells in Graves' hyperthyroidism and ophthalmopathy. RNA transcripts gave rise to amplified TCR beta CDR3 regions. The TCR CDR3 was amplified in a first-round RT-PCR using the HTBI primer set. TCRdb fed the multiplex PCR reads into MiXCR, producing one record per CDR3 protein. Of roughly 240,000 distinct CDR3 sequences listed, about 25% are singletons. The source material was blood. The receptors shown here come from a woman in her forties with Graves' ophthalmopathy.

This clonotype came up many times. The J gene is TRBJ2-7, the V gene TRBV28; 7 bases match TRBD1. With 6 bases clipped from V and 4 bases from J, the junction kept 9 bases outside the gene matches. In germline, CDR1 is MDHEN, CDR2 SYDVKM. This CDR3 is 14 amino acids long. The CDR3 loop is CASSSGTGEYEQYF. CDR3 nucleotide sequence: TGTGCCAGCAGCTCGGGAACAGGGGAGTACGAGCAGTACTTC.

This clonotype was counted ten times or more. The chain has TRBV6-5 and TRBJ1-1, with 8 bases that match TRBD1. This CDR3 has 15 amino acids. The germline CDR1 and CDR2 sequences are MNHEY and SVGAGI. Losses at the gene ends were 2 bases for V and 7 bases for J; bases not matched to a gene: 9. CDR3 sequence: CASSYDTTGALEAFF. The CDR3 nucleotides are TGTGCCAGCAGTTACGATACGACAGGGGCCCTTGAAGCTTTCTTT.

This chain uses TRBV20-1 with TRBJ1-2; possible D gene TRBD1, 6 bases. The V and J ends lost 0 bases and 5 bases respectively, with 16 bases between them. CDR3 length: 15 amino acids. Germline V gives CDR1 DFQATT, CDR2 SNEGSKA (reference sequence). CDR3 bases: TGCAGTGCTAGAGATCCAGGGGCGCACGAATATGGCTACACCTTC. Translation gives CSARDPGAHEYGYTF.

CDR3 amino acids: CASSEDPVGANVLTF. CDR3 DNA sequence: TGTGCCAGCAGTGAGGACCCGGTCGGGGCCAACGTCCTGACTTTC. The gene calls are TRBV6-1 and TRBJ2-6; no clear D. Germline V lookup: CDR1 MNHNS, CDR2 SASEGT. V dropped 3 bases and J dropped 4 bases, with 10 bases sitting between them. This CDR3 has 15 residues.

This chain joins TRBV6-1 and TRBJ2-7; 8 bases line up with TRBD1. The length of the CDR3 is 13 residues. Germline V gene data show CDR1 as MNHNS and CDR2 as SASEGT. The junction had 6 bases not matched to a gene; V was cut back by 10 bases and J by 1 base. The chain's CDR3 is CATSRDRSYEQYF. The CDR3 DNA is TGTGCCACCAGCCGGGACAGGTCCTACGAGCAGTACTTC.

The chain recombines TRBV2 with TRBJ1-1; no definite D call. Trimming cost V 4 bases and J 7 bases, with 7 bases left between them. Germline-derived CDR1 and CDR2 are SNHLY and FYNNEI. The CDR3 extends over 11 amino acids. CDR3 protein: CASSVRIEAFF. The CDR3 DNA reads TGTGCCAGCAGTGTACGGATTGAAGCTTTCTTT. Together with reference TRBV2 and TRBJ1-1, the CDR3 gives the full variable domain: EPEVTQTPSHQVTQMGQEVILRCVPISNHLYFYWYRQILGQKVEFLVSFYNNEISEKSEIFDDQFSVERPDGSNFTLKIRSTKLEDSAMYFCASSVRIEAFFGQGTRLTVV.

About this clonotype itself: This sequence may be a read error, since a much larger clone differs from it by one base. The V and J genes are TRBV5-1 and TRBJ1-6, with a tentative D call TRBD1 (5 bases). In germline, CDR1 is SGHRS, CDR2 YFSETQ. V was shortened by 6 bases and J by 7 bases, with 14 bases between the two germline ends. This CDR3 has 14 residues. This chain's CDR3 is CASNIGGGNSPLHF. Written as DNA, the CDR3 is TGCGCCAGCAACATCGGGGGGGGGAATTCACCCCTCCACTTT.

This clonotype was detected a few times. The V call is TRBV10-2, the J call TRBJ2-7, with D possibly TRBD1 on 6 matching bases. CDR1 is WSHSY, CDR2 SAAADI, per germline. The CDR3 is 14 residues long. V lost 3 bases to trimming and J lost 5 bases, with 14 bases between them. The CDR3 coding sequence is TGCGCCAGCAGTGAACGGCAGGGGAGTAACGAGCAGTACTTC. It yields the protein CASSERQGSNEQYF.

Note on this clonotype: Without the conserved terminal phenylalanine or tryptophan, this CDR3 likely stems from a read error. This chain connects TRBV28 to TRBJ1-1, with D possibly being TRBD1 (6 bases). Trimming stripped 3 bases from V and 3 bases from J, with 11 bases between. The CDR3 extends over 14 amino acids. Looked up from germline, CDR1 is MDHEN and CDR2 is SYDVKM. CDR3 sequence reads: CASSLGRGDTEAFI. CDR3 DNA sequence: TGTGCCAGCAGTTTGGGGAGGGGGGACACTGAAGCTTTCATT.

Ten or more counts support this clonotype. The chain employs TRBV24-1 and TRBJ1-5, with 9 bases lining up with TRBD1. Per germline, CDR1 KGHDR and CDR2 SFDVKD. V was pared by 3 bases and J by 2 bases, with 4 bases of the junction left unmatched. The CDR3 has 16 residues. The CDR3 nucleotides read TGTGCCACCAGTGATCGCACAGGGGGCGGCAATCAGCCCCAGCATTTT. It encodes CATSDRTGGGNQPQHF.

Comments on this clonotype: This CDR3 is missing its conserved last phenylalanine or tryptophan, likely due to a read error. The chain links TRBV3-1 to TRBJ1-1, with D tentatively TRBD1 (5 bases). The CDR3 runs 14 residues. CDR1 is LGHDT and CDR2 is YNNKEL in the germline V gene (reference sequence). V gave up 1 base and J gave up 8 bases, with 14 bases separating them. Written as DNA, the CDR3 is TGTGCCAGCAGCCAAGGGTGGGGCAAGGGGGAAGCTTTCATT. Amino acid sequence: CASSQGWGKGEAFI.

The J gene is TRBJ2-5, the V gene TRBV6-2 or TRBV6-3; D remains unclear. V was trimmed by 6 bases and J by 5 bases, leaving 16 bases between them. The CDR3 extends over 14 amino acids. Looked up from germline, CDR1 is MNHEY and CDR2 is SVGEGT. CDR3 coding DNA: TGTGCCAGCAGCTCCCCGACCAACTGGGAGACCCAGTACTTC. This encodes CASSSPTNWETQYF.

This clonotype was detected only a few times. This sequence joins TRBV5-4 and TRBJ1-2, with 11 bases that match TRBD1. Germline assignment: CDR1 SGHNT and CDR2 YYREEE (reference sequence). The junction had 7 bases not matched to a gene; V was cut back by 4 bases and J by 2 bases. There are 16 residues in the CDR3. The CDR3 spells CASSTPGQGENYGYTF. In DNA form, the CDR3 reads TGTGCCAGCAGCACCCCGGGACAGGGGGAGAACTATGGCTACACCTTC.

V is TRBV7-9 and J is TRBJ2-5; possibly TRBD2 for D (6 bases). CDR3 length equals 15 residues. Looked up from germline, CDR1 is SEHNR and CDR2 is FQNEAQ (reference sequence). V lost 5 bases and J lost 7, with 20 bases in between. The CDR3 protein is CASSPSGVEVGTQYF. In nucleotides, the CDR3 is TGTGCCAGCAGCCCGTCGGGGGTCGAAGTCGGGACCCAGTACTTC.

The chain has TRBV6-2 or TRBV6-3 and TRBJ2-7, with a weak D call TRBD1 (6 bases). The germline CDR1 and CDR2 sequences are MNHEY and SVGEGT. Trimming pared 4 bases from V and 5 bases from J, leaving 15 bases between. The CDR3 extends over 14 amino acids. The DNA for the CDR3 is TGTGCCAGCAGTTCCCAGGGGTGGAACGACGAGCAGTACTTC. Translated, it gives CASSSQGWNDEQYF.

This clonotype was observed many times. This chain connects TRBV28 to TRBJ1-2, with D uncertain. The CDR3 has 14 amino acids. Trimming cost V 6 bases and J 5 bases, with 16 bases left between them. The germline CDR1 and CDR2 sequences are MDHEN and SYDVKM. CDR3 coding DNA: TGTGCCAGCAGGCGCGTAAACGACGGGTATGGCTACACCTTC. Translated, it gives CASRRVNDGYGYTF.

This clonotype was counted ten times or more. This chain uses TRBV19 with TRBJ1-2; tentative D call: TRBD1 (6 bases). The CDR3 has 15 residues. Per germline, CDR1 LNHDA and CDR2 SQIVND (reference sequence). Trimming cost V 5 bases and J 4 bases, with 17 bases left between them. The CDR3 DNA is TGTGCCAGTAGTGTCCCGTGGGGGCGCGGCTATGGCTACACCTTC. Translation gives CASSVPWGRGYGYTF.

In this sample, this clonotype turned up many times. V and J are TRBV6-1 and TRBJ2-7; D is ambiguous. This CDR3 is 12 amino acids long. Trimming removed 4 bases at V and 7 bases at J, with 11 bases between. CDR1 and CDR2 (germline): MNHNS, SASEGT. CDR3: CASSGTPGEQYF. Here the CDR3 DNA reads TGTGCCAGCAGTGGGACCCCCGGGGAGCAGTACTTC.

This CDR3 reads CSAREQGREQYF. The CDR3 bases are TGCAGTGCTAGAGAACAGGGGAGGGAGCAGTACTTC. The V gene is TRBV20-1, the J gene TRBJ2-7; tentative D call: TRBD1 (7 bases). Germline CDR1 DFQATT, CDR2 SNEGSKA (reference sequence). The CDR3 has 12 amino acids. Trimming stripped 0 bases from V and 7 bases from J, with 10 bases between.

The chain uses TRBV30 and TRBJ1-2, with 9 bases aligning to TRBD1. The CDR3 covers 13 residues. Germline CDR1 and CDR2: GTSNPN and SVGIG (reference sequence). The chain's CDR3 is CAQSGQGVYGYTF. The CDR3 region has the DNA TGTGCTCAATCGGGACAGGGAGTTTATGGCTACACCTTC.

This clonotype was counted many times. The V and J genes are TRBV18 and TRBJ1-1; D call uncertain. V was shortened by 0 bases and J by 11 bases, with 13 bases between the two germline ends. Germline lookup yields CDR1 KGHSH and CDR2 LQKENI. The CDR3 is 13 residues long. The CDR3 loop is CASSPPTRALAFF. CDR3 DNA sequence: TGTGCCAGCTCACCACCGACGCGGGCATTGGCTTTCTTT.

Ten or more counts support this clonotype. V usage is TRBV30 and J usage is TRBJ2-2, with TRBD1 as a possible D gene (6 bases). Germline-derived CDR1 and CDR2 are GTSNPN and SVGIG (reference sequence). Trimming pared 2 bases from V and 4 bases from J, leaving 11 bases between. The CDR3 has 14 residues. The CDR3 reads CAWSTGMGTGELFF. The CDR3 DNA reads TGTGCCTGGAGTACAGGGATGGGCACCGGGGAGCTGTTTTTT.

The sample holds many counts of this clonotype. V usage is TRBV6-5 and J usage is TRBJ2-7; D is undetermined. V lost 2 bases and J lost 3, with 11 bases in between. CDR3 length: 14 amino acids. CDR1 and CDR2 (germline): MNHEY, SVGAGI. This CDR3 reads CASSYHGQNYEQYF. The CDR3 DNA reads TGTGCCAGCAGTTACCATGGGCAAAACTACGAGCAGTACTTC.

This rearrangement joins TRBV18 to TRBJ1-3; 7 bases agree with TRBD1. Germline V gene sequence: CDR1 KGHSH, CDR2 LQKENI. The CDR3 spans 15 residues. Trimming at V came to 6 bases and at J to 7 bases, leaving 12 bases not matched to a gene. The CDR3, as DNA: TGTGCCAGCTCGGAGGCCGGGACAGCAGGGAACACCATATATTTT. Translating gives CASSEAGTAGNTIYF.